This T cell receptor beta chain was sequenced in a study of T cells in Graves' hyperthyroidism and ophthalmopathy. Study at large: It was at initial diagnosis, before any treatment, that peripheral blood was collected.

Findings and limits, study-wide: Appearing also in blood were most of the thyroid clonotypes expanded above 0.001.

TCR beta CDR3 region amplification was performed from RNA transcripts. HTBI primers were employed in a first-round RT-PCR of the TCR CDR3. MiXCR, run by TCRdb on the multiplex PCR reads, gives a single entry per CDR3 protein. The repertoire holds under 650,000 distinct CDR3 sequences, with around 15% as singletons. The CDR3 covers 16 residues. J gave up 3 bases and V 4 bases, and 8 bases lay outside the gene matches. Per the germline V gene, CDR1 is DFQATT and CDR2 is SNEGSKA (reference sequence). Patients showing uncontrolled infection, other autoimmune disease, pregnancy or lactation were ineligible. Diagnoses were made from clinical symptoms, serum measures (thyroxine and TRAb), thyroid ultrasound and orbital computed tomography. Many counts were recorded for this clonotype. Its antigen is as yet unknown.

Input material: blood. The chain carries TRBV20-1 and TRBJ2-7; TRBD2 matches 14 bases. This receptor was taken from a woman aged 25-40 years with Graves' hyperthyroidism. CDR3 protein: CSAIGTSGRGVYEQYF. The CDR3 nucleotides read TGCAGTGCTATCGGGACTAGCGGGAGAGGGGTCTACGAGCAGTACTTC.